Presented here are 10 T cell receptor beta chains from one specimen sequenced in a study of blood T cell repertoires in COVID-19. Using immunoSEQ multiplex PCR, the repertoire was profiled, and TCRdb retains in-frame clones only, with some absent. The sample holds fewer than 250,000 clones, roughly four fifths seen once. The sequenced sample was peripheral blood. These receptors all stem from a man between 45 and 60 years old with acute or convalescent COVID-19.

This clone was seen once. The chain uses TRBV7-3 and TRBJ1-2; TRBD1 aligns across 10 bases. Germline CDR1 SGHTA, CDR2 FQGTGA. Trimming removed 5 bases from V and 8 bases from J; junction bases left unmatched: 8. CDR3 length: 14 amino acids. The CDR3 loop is CASSPTGGRTGYTF. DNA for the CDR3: TGTGCCAGCAGCCCGACAGGGGGCCGAACCGGCTACACCTTC. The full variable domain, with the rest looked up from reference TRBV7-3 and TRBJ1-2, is GAGVSQTPSNKVTEKGKYVELRCDPISGHTALYWYRQSLGQGPEFLIYFQGTGAADDSGLPNDRFFAVRPEGSVSTLKIQRTERGDSAVYLCASSPTGGRTGYTFGSGTRLTVV.

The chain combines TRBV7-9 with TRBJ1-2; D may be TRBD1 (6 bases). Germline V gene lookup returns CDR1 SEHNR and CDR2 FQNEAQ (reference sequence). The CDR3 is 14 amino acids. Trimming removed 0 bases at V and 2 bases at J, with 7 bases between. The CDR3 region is CASSLADRNYGYTF. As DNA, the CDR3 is TGTGCCAGCAGCTTAGCGGACAGAAACTATGGCTACACCTTC.

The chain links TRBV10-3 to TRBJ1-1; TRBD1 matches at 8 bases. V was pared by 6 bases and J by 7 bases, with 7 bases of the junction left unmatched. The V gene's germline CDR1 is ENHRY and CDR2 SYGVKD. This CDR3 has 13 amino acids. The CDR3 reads CAISEDRGNEAFF. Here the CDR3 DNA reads TGTGCCATCAGCGAAGACAGGGGCAATGAAGCTTTCTTT.

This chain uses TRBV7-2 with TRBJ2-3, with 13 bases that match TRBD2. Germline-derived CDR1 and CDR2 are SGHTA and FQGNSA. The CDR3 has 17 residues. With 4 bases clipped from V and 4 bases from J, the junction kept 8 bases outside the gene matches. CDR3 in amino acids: CASSSRTSGGLADTQYF. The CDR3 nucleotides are TGTGCCAGCAGCTCCCGGACTAGCGGGGGCCTCGCAGATACGCAGTATTTT.

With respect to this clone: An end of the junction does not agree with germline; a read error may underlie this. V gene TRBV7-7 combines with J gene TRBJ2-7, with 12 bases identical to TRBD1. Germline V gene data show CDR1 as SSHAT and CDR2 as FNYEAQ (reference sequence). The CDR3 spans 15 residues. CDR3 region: CASSPGTGGRDEQYF. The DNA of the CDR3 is TGTGCTAGCAGCCCTGGGACAGGGGGCCGCGACGAGCAGTACTTC.

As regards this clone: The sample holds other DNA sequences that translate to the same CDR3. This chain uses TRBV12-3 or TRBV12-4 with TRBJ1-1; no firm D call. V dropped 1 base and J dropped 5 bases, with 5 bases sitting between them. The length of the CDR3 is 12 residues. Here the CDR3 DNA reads TGTGCCAGCAGTTTAGGTTCGACTGAAGCTTTCTTT. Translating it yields CASSLGSTEAFF.

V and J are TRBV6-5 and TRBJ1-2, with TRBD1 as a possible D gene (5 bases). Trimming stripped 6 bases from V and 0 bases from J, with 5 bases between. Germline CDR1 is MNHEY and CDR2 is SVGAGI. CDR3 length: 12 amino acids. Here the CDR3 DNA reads TGTGCCAGCAGGGACACTAACTATGGCTACACCTTC. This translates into CASRDTNYGYTF.

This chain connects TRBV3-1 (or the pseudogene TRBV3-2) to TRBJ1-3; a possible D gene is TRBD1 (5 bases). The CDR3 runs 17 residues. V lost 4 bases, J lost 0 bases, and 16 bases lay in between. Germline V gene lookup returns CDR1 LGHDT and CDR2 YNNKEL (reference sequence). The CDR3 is CASSLLGTVSSGNTIYF. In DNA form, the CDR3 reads TGTGCCAGCAGCCTCCTGGGGACTGTGAGCTCTGGAAACACCATATATTTT.

DNA of the CDR3: TGTGCCATCAGACGCGCAGAAGGACTATACAATGAGCAGTTCTTC. It specifies CAIRRAEGLYNEQFF. The chain joins TRBV10-3 to TRBJ2-1; possible D gene TRBD2, 6 bases. The CDR3 has 15 residues. Germline CDR1 is ENHRY and CDR2 is SYGVKD. V was clipped by 6 bases and J by 4 bases, with 16 bases between them.

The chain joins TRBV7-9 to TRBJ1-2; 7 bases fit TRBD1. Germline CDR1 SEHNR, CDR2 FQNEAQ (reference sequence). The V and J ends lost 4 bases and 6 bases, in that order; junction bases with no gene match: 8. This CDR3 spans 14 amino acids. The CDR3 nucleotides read TGTGCCAGCAGCTCGCCGGGACAGATTAATGGCTACACCTTC. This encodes CASSSPGQINGYTF.